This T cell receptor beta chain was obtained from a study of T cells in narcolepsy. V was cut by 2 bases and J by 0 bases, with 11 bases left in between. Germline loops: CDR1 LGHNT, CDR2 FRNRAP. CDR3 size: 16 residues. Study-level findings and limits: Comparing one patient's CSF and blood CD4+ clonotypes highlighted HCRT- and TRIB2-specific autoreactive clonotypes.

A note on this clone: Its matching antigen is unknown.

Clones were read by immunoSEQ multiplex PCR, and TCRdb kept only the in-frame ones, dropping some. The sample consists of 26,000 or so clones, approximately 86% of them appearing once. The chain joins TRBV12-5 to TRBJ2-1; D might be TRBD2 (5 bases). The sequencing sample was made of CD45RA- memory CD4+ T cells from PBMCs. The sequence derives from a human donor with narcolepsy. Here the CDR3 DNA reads TGTGCTAGTGGTTTGCGAGCGGCTAGCTCCTACAATGAGCAGTTCTTC. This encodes CASGLRAASSYNEQFF. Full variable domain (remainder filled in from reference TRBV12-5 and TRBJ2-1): DARVTQTPRHKVTEMGQEVTMRCQPILGHNTVFWYRQTMMQGLELLAYFRNRAPLDDSGMPKDRFSAEMPDATLATLKIQPSEPRDSAVYFCASGLRAASSYNEQFFGPGTRLTVL.